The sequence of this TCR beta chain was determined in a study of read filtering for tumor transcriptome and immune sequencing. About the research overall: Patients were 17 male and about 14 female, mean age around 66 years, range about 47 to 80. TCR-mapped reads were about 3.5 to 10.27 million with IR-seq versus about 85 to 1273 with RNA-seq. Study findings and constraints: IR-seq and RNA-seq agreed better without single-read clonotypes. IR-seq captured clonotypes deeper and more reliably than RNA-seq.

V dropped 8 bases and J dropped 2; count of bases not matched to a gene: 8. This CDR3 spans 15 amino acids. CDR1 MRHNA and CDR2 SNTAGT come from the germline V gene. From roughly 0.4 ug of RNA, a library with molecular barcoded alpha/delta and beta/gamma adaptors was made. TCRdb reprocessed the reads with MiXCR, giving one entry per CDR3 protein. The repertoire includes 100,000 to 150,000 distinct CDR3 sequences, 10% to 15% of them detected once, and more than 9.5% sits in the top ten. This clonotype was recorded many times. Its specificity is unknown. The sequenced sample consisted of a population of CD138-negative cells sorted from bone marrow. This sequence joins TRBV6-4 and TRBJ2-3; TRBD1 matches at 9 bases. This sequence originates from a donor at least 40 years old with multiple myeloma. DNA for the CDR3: TGTGCCAGCTCGATACAGGGGGCGCCCACAGATACGCAGTATTTT. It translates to CASSIQGAPTDTQYF.